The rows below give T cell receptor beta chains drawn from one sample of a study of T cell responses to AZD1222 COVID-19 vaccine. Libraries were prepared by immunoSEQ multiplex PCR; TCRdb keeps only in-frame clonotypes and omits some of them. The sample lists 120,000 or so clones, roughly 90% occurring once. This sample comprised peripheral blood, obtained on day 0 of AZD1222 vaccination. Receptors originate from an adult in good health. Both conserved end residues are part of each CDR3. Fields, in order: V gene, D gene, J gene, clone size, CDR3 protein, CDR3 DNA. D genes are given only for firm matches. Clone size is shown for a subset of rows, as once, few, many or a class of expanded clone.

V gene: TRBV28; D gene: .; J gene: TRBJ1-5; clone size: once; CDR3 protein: CASSQGPRRNQPQHF; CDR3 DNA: TGTGCCAGCAGTCAGGGACCCCGGCGCAATCAGCCCCAGCATTTT
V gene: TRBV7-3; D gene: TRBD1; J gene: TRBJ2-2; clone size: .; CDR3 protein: CASSRQGSGELFF; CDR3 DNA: TGTGCCAGCAGCAGACAGGGTTCGGGGGAGCTGTTTTTT
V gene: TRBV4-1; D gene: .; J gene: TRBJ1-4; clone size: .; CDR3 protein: CASSPSPGAGVEKLFF; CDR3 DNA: TGCGCCAGCAGCCCCTCCCCGGGGGCGGGTGTTGAAAAACTGTTTTTT
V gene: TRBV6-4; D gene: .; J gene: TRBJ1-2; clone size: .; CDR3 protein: CASSQTTLARRTF; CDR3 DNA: TGTGCCAGCTCACAGACTACTCTGGCTCGTCGCACCTTC
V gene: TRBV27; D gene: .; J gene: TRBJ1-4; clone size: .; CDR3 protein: CASSSGTSRGSHEKLFF; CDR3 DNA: TGTGCCAGCAGTTCAGGGACCAGTCGCGGGTCCCATGAAAAACTGTTTTTT
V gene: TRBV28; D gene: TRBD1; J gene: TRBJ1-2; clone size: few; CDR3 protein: CASSPQGAFVNYGYTF; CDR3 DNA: TGTGCCAGCAGCCCACAGGGGGCGTTTGTTAACTATGGCTACACCTTC
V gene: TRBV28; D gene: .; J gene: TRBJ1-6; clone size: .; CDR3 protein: CASRQPEGNNSPLHF; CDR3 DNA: TGTGCCAGCCGACAGCCCGAAGGGAATAATTCACCCCTCCACTTT
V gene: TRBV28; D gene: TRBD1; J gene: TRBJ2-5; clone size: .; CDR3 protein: CASIDRDRVFRETQYF; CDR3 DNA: TGTGCCAGCATCGATCGGGACAGGGTTTTTCGAGAGACCCAGTACTTC
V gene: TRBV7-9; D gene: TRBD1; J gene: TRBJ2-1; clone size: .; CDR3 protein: CASSRPGQRNNEQFF; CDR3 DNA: TGTGCCAGCAGCAGACCGGGACAGAGGAACAATGAGCAGTTCTTC
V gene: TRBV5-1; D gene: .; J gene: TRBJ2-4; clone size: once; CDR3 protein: CASSLDSKNIQYF; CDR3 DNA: TGCGCCAGCAGCTTGGACAGCAAAAACATTCAGTACTTC
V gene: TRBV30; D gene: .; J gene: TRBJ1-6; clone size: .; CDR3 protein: CAWIPRDIISPLHF; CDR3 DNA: TGTGCCTGGATCCCACGGGACATAATTTCACCCCTCCACTTT
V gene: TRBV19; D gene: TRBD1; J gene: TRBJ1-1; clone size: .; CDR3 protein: CASVVGQYAGEAFF; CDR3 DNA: TGTGCCAGTGTAGTGGGACAGTACGCGGGGGAAGCTTTCTTT
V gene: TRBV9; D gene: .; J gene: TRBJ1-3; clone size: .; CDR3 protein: CASSPVARAGNTIYF; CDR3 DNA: TGTGCCAGCAGCCCTGTCGCCAGGGCCGGAAACACCATATATTTT
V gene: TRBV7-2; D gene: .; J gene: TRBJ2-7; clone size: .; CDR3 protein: CASSLEVGYEQYF; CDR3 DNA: TGTGCCAGCAGCTTAGAGGTCGGGTACGAGCAGTACTTC
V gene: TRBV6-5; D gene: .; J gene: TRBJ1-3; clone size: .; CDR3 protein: CASSYSTGTGNTIYF; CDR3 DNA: TGTGCCAGCAGTTACTCGACAGGTACCGGAAACACCATATATTTT
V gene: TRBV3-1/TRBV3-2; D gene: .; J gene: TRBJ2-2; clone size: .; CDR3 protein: CASSDPKGVNTGELFF; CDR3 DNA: TGTGCCAGCAGTGACCCGAAGGGAGTGAACACCGGGGAGCTGTTTTTT
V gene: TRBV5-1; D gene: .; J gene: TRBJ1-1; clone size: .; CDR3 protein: CASSEGDTEAFF; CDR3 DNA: TGCGCCAGCAGCGAGGGAGATACTGAAGCTTTCTTT
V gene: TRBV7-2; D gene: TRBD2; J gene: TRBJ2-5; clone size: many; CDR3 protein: CASSLAPAGAQETQYF; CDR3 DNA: TGTGCCAGCAGCTTAGCGCCAGCGGGGGCACAAGAGACCCAGTACTTC
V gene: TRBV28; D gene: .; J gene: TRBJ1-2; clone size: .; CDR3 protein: CASSFQGYGYTF; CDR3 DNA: TGTGCCAGCAGTTTCCAGGGGTATGGCTACACCTTC
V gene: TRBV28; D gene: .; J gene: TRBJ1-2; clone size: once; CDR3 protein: CASNKGHSGYTF; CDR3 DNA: TGTGCCAGTAATAAGGGGCATAGTGGCTACACCTTC
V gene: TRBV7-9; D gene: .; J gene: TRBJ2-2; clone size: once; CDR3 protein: CASSFGHWNTGELFF; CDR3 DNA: TGTGCCAGCAGCTTCGGGCACTGGAACACCGGGGAGCTGTTTTTT
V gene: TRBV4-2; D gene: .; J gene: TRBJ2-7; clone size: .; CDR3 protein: CASSQDRGRALSYEQYF; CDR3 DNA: TGTGCCAGCAGCCAAGATAGGGGCAGGGCCCTATCCTACGAGCAGTACTTC
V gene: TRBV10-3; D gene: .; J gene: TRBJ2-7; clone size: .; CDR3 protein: CAISESNEQYF; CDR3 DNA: TGTGCCATCAGTGAGTCGAACGAGCAGTACTTC
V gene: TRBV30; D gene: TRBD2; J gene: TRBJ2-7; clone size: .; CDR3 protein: CAWKAPGLVGYEQYF; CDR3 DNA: TGTGCCTGGAAAGCTCCGGGACTAGTGGGTTACGAGCAGTACTTC
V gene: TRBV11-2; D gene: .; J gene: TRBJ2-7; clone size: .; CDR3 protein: CASSLPWAGNSYEQYF; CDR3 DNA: TGTGCCAGCAGCTTACCTTGGGCAGGTAATTCCTACGAGCAGTACTTC
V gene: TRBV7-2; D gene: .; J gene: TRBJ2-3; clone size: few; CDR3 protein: CASSLSSTDTQYF; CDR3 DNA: TGTGCCAGCAGCTTGAGCAGCACAGATACGCAGTATTTT
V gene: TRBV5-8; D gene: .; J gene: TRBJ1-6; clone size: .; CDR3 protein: CASSLTTGRNSPLHF; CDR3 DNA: TGTGCCAGCAGCTTGACCACAGGGAGAAATTCACCCCTCCACTTT
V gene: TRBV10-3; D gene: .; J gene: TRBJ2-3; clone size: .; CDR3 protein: CAISTPTGTDTQYF; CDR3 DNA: TGTGCCATCAGTACCCCGACAGGCACAGATACGCAGTATTTT
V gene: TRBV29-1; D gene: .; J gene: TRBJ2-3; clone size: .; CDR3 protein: CSVERTGRDTQYF; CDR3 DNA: TGCAGCGTTGAGCGGACGGGGCGGGATACGCAGTATTTT
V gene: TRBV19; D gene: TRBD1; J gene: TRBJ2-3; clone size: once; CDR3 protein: CASGTGVTDTQYF; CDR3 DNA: TGTGCCAGCGGGACAGGGGTAACAGATACGCAGTATTTT
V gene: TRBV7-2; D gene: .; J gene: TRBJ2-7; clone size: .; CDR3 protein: CASSLAGGGQLYEQYF; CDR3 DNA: TGTGCCAGCAGCTTAGCGGGTGGAGGACAGCTATACGAGCAGTACTTC
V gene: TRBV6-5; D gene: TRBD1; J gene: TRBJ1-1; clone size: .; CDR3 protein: CASRGQMNTEAFF; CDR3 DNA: TGTGCCAGCAGGGGACAGATGAACACTGAAGCTTTCTTT